This T cell receptor (beta chain) was captured by sequencing in a study of beta chain features in type 1 diabetes. Study results and limitations: TCRB CDR3 length was moderately but significantly reduced in all four CD4+ subsets of Type 1 diabetes patients.

About this clone: Its target is not known.

This CDR3 contains 15 residues. V shed 4 bases and J 5 bases; nucleotides not matched to a gene: 6. The V gene's germline CDR1 is SGHRS and CDR2 YFSETQ. Of the isolated RNA, all was reverse transcribed, and so the sequenced material was expressed TCRB transcripts. The method was immunoSEQ multiplex PCR; TCRdb's version includes in-frame clones alone and lacks a portion of them. Here the sample spans 120,000 or so clones, about 18% being singletons. Sequencing was carried out using central memory CD4+ T cells from blood. This receptor was taken from a man aged 18 to 35 with type 1 diabetes. The chain recombines TRBV5-1 with TRBJ2-3, with 11 nucleotides matching TRBD2. The CDR3 is CASSALAGGEDTQYF. The DNA for the CDR3 is TGCGCCAGCAGCGCGCTAGCGGGAGGAGAAGATACGCAGTATTTT.